The following is a T cell receptor (beta chain) sequence with its context. Its target antigen remains unknown. At one end the junction does not follow the germline gene, possibly because of a read error. To demonstrate the VDJtools post-analysis software, TCR beta repertoires were profiled from the peripheral blood of over ten young patients with multiple sclerosis. The multiple sclerosis patients were children and adolescents ranging in age from 6 to 15 years. The sample is drawn from a study of post-analysis software for immune sequencing data (dated by TCRdb to between 2014 and 2017). Background on the whole study: Recorded disease courses included relapsing-remitting, secondary progressive and progressive-relapsing multiple sclerosis, with some patients lacking subtype annotation. The patient repertoires were set against eleven to twelve previously published healthy control repertoires from donors whose ages ranged from roughly 6 to 27 years. A subset of samples was prepared in parallel using single-end sample barcoding, then pooled and co-amplified after Illumina adapter ligation. What the work shows at the level of the full study, not this receptor alone: The multiple sclerosis patient group was slightly younger than the control group. Strong co-clustering of samples prepared in the same batch was shown by direct clustering with F measure, prompting a batch-effect correction. Multiple sclerosis patients had significantly lower normalized Chao1 diversity than controls, a result that suggests substantial peripheral T-cell clonal expansion. Patients showed significantly higher frequencies than controls for five TRBV segments, among them TRBV5-6, TRBV5-1 and TRBV20-1.

Via the germline V gene (reference sequence), CDR1 is SGHAT and CDR2 FQDESV. Including cysteine and phenylalanine, the CDR3 has 18 amino acids. Only the CDR3 DNA stays, 54 bases, in frame from base 1. Receptor amplification or capture employed PCR. This sample was sequenced with an Illumina HiSeq 2500. To reduce PCR and sequencing biases, unique molecular identifiers were incorporated into the TCR beta cDNA libraries. Roughly 500,000 cDNA molecules were obtained for every 1 to 10 million input T cells, so each molecule roughly corresponded to one T cell. The patient libraries were prepared and sequenced with the same protocol used for the earlier healthy control dataset. Samples belonging to the same batch were prepared together, multiplexed and sequenced on a shared HiSeq lane. The original pipeline was this. MIGEC was used to process the raw barcoded reads, and molecular identifier groups with only a single read were discarded before consensus assembly and CDR3 extraction. VDJtools was used for post-analysis of the clonotype tables, with diversity normalized by down-sampling every dataset to the smallest sample size. In repertoire overlap clustering, CDR3 amino acid sequences, but not nucleotide sequences, were matched to correct batch-related cross-sample contamination. Using fastp at Q25 and MiXCR, TCRdb reprocessed the public reads and kept productive beta chains. Rows are combined by CDR3 protein, so each entry shows the most common genes and DNA. The V and J calls shown here were made by TCRdb, not taken from the authors' results. Across this sample there are around 440,000 distinct CDR3 sequences, with approximately 46% seen only once. About 12% of the sample rests with the top ten.

The source is a girl aged 5-17 years with multiple sclerosis. The sequencing input was blood. The sequence joins TRBV11-1 to TRBJ2-5; TRBD2 agrees with 12 junctional bases. The CDR3 sequence is CASSLGTLAGGGQETQYF. At the DNA level, the sequence is TGTGCGAGCAGCTTGGGTACACTAGCGGGAGGAGGCCAAGAGACCCAGTACTTC.